The 19 T cell receptor beta chains given below trace back to one sample, sequenced in a study of early T cells in non-severe SARS-CoV-2 infection. TCRdb reanalysed the 5' RACE reads using MiXCR and keeps one entry per CDR3 protein. The table has tens of thousands of distinct CDR3 sequences, 3% to 4% seen once. The sequencing input was whole blood. These receptors came from an adult who was a healthcare worker with PCR-confirmed SARS-CoV-2 infection or an uninfected control (not recorded which).

This clonotype was seen only a few times. The chain employs TRBV12-3 or TRBV12-4 and TRBJ2-7, with a possible D match to TRBD1 (5 bases). The V end lost 1 base, the J end lost 0 bases, and 7 bases lay between the germline ends. The CDR3 has 14 residues. The CDR3 DNA sequence: TGTGCCAGCAGTTTAGGACAGATCTCCTACGAGCAGTACTTC. It specifies CASSLGQISYEQYF.

This clonotype was detected many times. J is TRBJ2-1 and V is TRBV12-3 or TRBV12-4, with no clear D. The CDR3 sequence is 14 residues long. V was clipped by 3 bases and J by 12 bases, with 18 bases between them. Written as DNA, the CDR3 is TGTGCCAGCAGTTTTAGTAGTGATGCGAACGGGCAGTTCTTC. Amino acid sequence: CASSFSSDANGQFF.

This clonotype was counted ten times or more. The chain employs TRBV27 and TRBJ2-2, with 13 bases lining up with TRBD2. V gave up 7 bases and J gave up 5 bases; unmatched junction bases: 13. The CDR3 consists of 18 residues. Germline V gene lookup returns CDR1 MNHEY and CDR2 SMNVEV (reference sequence). For the CDR3, the DNA is TGTGCCAGCACCGGACTAGCGGGAGTTTCGAGAGGTACCGGGGAGCTGTTTTTT. This codes for CASTGLAGVSRGTGELFF.

The chain is built from TRBV3-1 and TRBJ2-3; 12 bases match TRBD2. CDR3 length equals 17 residues. Germline V lookup: CDR1 LGHDT, CDR2 YNNKEL (reference sequence). Germline trimming cut 4 bases from V and 8 bases from J; bases unmatched to any gene: 13. The CDR3 here is CASSPGGLAGLQGTQYF. CDR3 sequence (DNA): TGTGCCAGCAGCCCGGGGGGACTAGCGGGCCTCCAGGGTACGCAGTATTTT.

On this clonotype itself: The limits of the CDR3 on the DNA are not certain, so only TCRdb's listed CDR3 is given. This chain connects TRBV7-2 to TRBJ1-5. Ends included, the CDR3 has 15 residues. Per germline, CDR1 SGHTA and CDR2 FQGNSA. The chain's CDR3 is CASSWGGGSNQPQHF.

In its sample, this clonotype was seen a few times. Here the CDR3 reads CASSFSASGSYDTGELFF. CDR3 DNA: TGTGCCAGCAGCTTTAGCGCTAGCGGGAGCTATGACACCGGGGAGCTGTTTTTT. The V and J genes are TRBV7-4 and TRBJ2-2, with 10 bases that match TRBD2. There are 18 residues in the CDR3. Trimming took 3 bases from V and 3 from J; bases not matched to a gene: 10. The germline V gene encodes CDR1 SGHVT and CDR2 SQSDAQ.

This clonotype showed up many times. CDR3 nucleotides: TGTGCCAGCAGCTTACCGGGACTAGCGGGAGGACTGAATGAGCAGTTCTTC. It is translated as CASSLPGLAGGLNEQFF. This chain links TRBV7-2 with TRBJ2-1, with 15 bases aligning to TRBD2. The CDR3 is 17 residues long. Germline V gene sequence: CDR1 SGHTA, CDR2 FQGNSA. Trimming removed 2 bases from V and 7 bases from J; junction bases left unmatched: 6.

This clonotype was seen at least ten times. The genes are TRBV18 and TRBJ1-1; D is undetermined. The ends were cut back, 5 bases at V and 4 bases at J, with 20 bases in the middle. Germline V gene data show CDR1 as KGHSH and CDR2 as LQKENI. The CDR3 sequence is 16 residues long. The CDR3 is CASSASQDVVSTEAFF. The CDR3 DNA follows: TGTGCCAGCTCAGCGTCCCAGGACGTGGTAAGCACTGAAGCTTTCTTT.

This clonotype was picked up many times. This chain connects TRBV7-2 to TRBJ2-3, with 8 nucleotides matching TRBD1. CDR1 SGHTA and CDR2 FQGNSA come from the germline V gene. The CDR3 covers 17 residues. V gave up 0 bases and J gave up 3 bases; unmatched junction bases: 8. DNA for the CDR3: TGTGCCAGCAGCTTAGCCCGCAGGGGGCTTTTGACAGATACGCAGTATTTT. It yields the protein CASSLARRGLLTDTQYF. The variable domain in full, with the rest retrieved from reference TRBV7-2 and TRBJ2-3, is GAGVSQSPSNKVTEKGKDVELRCDPISGHTALYWYRQSLGQGLEFLIYFQGNSAPDKSGLPSDRFSAERTGGSVSTLTIQRTQQEDSAVYLCASSLARRGLLTDTQYFGPGTRLTVL.

This clonotype showed up just a few times. The rearrangement joins TRBV6-6 to TRBJ2-5, with D unclear. This CDR3 comprises 13 residues. Looked up from germline, CDR1 is MNHNY and CDR2 is SVGAGI (reference sequence). V dropped 0 bases and J dropped 11 bases, with 13 bases sitting between them. This chain's CDR3 is CASSYSYAAEQYF. For the CDR3, the DNA is TGTGCCAGCAGTTACTCCTACGCGGCAGAACAGTACTTC.

This clonotype was detected many times. The V call is TRBV7-8, the J call TRBJ1-1; a possible D gene is TRBD1 (5 bases). The V and J ends lost 5 bases and 5 bases respectively, with 9 bases between them. Per germline, CDR1 SGHVS and CDR2 FQNEAQ. This CDR3 has 12 amino acids. The CDR3: CASSPWGTEAFF. The DNA for the CDR3 is TGTGCCAGCAGCCCGTGGGGGACTGAAGCTTTCTTT. Looking up the rest from reference TRBV7-8 and TRBJ1-1 gives the full variable domain: GAGVSQSPRYKVAKRGQDVALRCDPISGHVSLFWYQQALGQGPEFLTYFQNEAQLDKSGLPSDRFFAERPEGSVSTLKIQRTQQEDSAVYLCASSPWGTEAFFGQGTRLTVV.

This clonotype has ten or more counts. This chain joins TRBV29-1 and TRBJ2-3, with TRBD1 matching 7 bases. Germline values: CDR1 SQVTM, CDR2 ANQGSEA. CDR3 size: 16 residues. Trimming cost V 6 bases and J 2 bases; bases outside gene matches: 14. The CDR3 DNA reads as TGCAGCGTCTCCGGGCGGAAGGGGGCCCTCACAGATACGCAGTATTTT. It translates to CSVSGRKGALTDTQYF.

This clonotype was observed a handful of times. This chain's CDR3 is CASSGGLAGMTQYF. The CDR3 region has the DNA TGTGCCAGTAGTGGCGGACTAGCAGGGATGACCCAGTACTTC. The V and J genes are TRBV19 and TRBJ2-5, with 8 bases fitting TRBD2. CDR3 length: 14 amino acids. V was clipped by 5 bases and J by 7 bases; unmatched bases: 9. Per the germline V gene, CDR1 is LNHDA and CDR2 is SQIVND (reference sequence). The full variable domain, its missing parts supplied by reference TRBV19 and TRBJ2-5, is DGGITQSPKYLFRKEGQNVTLSCEQNLNHDAMYWYRQDPGQGLRLIYYSQIVNDFQKGDIAEGYSVSREKKESFPLTVTSAQKNPTAFYLCASSGGLAGMTQYFGPGTRLLVL.

This clonotype was seen many times. This chain links TRBV5-4 with TRBJ2-7, with TRBD1 identical over 10 bases. V lost 4 bases and J lost 6; bases outside the gene matches: 10. Germline lookup yields CDR1 SGHNT and CDR2 YYREEE (reference sequence). CDR3 length: 15 amino acids. The CDR3 sequence is CASSRTGGAEGEQYF. The CDR3 nucleotides read TGTGCCAGCAGCCGGACAGGGGGTGCGGAAGGCGAGCAGTACTTC.

The chain combines TRBV19 with TRBJ2-3, with 7 bases matching TRBD1. Germline V CDR1 and CDR2: LNHDA, SQIVND (reference sequence). Trimming removed 8 bases from V and 2 bases from J; junction bases left unmatched: 13. There are 16 residues in the CDR3. CDR3 sequence: CASGLQGVADTDTQYF. The DNA for the CDR3 is TGTGCCAGTGGGCTCCAGGGGGTGGCAGACACAGATACGCAGTATTTT.

The sample holds many counts of this clonotype. J is TRBJ2-5 and V is TRBV20-1; TRBD2 matches 8 bases. Germline-derived CDR1 and CDR2 are DFQATT and SNEGSKA (reference sequence). Trimming at V came to 4 bases and at J to 4 bases, leaving 11 bases not matched to a gene. There are 15 residues in the CDR3. CDR3 coding DNA: TGCAGTGCTACGCGGCGGGGGGTCCTTGGAGAGACCCAGTACTTC. Amino acid sequence: CSATRRGVLGETQYF.

In this sample, this clonotype turned up many times. The genes are TRBV2 and TRBJ2-1; no reliable D call. The germline gives CDR1 SNHLY, CDR2 FYNNEI. This CDR3 contains 12 residues. V was trimmed by 4 bases and J by 5 bases, leaving 6 bases between them. The DNA for the CDR3 is TGTGCCAGCAGTGGAACGGACAATGAGCAGTTCTTC. Protein: CASSGTDNEQFF.

The table lists this clonotype with many counts. CDR3 region: CASSSLPVMNTEAFF. In DNA, the CDR3 is TGTGCCAGCAGCTCCCTCCCAGTAATGAACACTGAAGCTTTCTTT. The chain recombines TRBV5-4 with TRBJ1-1; D not certain. V was pared by 3 bases and J by 0 bases, with 12 bases between. Germline lookup yields CDR1 SGHNT and CDR2 YYREEE (reference sequence). The CDR3 has 15 amino acids.

Ten or more counts support this clonotype. V and J are TRBV12-3 or TRBV12-4 and TRBJ2-1; D remains ambiguous. V dropped 3 bases and J dropped 10 bases, with 7 bases sitting between them. This CDR3 is 11 amino acids long. CDR3 in amino acids: CASSFLGEQFF. The CDR3 coding sequence is TGTGCCAGCAGTTTTTTGGGAGAGCAGTTCTTC.